There are many counts of the clone carrying this T cell receptor beta chain. Trimming cost V 6 bases and J 0 bases, with 23 bases left between them. This CDR3 has 18 amino acids. The data derive from a study of regulatory T cells in long-lasting Graves disease. Building of the TCR beta libraries involved iRepertoire HTBI primers and Arm-PCR of CDR3 regions. MiXCR, run by TCRdb on the multiplex PCR reads, gives a single entry per CDR3 protein. The table has fewer than 650,000 distinct CDR3 sequences, 15% to 20% seen once; the top ten hold 15% to 20%. Documented time point: newly diagnosed GD, antithyroid drugs for less than 3 months. The authors made the TCR library using RNA they extracted from PBMCs. The sample also formed part of further work on T cells in Graves' hyperthyroidism and ophthalmopathy.

The J gene is TRBJ1-1, the V gene TRBV12-3 or TRBV12-4; the D is unclear. This specimen was peripheral blood mononuclear cells (PBMCs), taken at new diagnosis, from a patient treated with antithyroid drugs. The receptor comes from a woman aged 25 to 45 with Graves disease. CDR3 sequence: CASRGLGRFPLMNTEAFF. In DNA form, the CDR3 reads TGTGCCAGCAGAGGGTTAGGGCGATTTCCCCTGATGAACACTGAAGCTTTCTTT.